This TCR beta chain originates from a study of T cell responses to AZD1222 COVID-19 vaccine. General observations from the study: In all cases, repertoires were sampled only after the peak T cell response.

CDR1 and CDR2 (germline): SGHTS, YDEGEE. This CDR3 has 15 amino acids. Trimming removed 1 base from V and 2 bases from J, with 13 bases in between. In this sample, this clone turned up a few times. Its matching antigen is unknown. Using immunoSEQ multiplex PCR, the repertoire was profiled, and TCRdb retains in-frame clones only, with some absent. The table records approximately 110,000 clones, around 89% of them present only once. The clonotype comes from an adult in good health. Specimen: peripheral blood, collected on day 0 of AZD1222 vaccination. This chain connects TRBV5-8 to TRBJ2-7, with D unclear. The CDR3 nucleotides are TGTGCCAGCAGCTTGAGTGGGGTAAGAACCTACGAGCAGTACTTC. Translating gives CASSLSGVRTYEQYF.